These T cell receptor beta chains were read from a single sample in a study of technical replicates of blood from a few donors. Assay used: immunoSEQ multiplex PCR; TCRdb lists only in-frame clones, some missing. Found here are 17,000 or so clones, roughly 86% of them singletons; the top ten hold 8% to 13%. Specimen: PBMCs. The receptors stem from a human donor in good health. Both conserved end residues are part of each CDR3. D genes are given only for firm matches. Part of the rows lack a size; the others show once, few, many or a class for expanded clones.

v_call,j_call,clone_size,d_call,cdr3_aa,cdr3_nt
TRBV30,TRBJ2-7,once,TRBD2,CAWKSGLAGVWEQYF,TGTGCCTGGAAGTCGGGACTAGCGGGAGTCTGGGAGCAGTACTTC
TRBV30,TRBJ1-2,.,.,CAWSETAYYGYTF,TGTGCCTGGAGTGAGACAGCCTACTATGGCTACACCTTC
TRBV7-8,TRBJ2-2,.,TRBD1,CASSINRGPNTGELFF,TGTGCCAGCAGCATTAACAGGGGGCCCAACACCGGGGAGCTGTTTTTT
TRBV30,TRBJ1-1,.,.,CAWNPGLDTEAFF,TGTGCCTGGAACCCCGGGTTGGACACTGAAGCTTTCTTT
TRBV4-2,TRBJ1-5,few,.,CASTMVGELQPQHF,TGTGCCAGCACAATGGTGGGCGAGTTACAGCCCCAGCATTTT
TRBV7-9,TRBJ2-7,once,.,CASSSRQNYEQYF,TGTGCCAGCAGCTCCCGACAGAATTACGAGCAGTACTTC
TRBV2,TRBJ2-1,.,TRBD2,CASKSLGLAGGSYNEQFF,TGTGCCAGCAAAAGCTTGGGACTAGCGGGAGGATCCTACAATGAGCAGTTCTTC
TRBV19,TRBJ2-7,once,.,CASSIDRENEQYF,TGTGCCAGTAGTATAGATAGAGAAAACGAGCAGTACTTC
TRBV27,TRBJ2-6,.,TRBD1,CASSLFIPTGPSGANVLTF,TGTGCCAGCAGTTTATTTATCCCGACAGGGCCCTCTGGGGCCAACGTCCTGACTTTC
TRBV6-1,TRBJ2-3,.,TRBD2,CAGGTSGSTDTQYF,TGTGCCGGAGGGACTAGCGGGAGCACAGATACGCAGTATTTT
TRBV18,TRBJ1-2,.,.,CASSPKGLKLINYGYTF,TGTGCCAGCTCACCGAAGGGACTGAAGCTAATTAACTATGGCTACACCTTC
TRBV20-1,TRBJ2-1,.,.,CSAAIYNEQFF,TGCAGTGCCGCTATATACAATGAGCAGTTCTTC
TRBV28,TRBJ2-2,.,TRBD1,CASNEAFGQAGELFF,TGTGCCAGCAATGAGGCATTTGGACAGGCCGGGGAGCTGTTTTTT
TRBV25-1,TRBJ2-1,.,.,CASSSLNEQFF,TGTGCCAGCAGTAGCCTGAATGAGCAGTTCTTC
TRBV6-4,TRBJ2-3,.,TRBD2,CASSDGLAGGADTQYF,TGTGCCAGCAGCGACGGACTAGCGGGAGGGGCAGATACGCAGTATTTT
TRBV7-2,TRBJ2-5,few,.,CASSLANQETQYF,TGTGCCAGCAGCTTAGCGAATCAGGAGACCCAGTACTTC